This T cell receptor beta chain was obtained from a study of T cell repertoires in cytomegalovirus infection. Whole-study results and caveats: People with CMV and the relevant HLA were identified by cumulative public TCR beta family frequency.

TCRdb called the reads again in MiXCR, with one record for every CDR3 protein. The sample carries 45,000 to 55,000 distinct CDR3 sequences, roughly 22% recorded once. In this sample, this clonotype turned up a few times. Its antigen is undetermined. In germline, CDR1 is SGHVS, CDR2 FQNEAQ. This CDR3 region has 17 residues. V lost 2 bases, J lost 4 bases, and 21 bases lay in between. The rearrangement joins TRBV7-8 to TRBJ2-7; D is unclear. The input for sequencing was CD8+ T cells from cultured PBMCs, taken from culture after CMV antigen stimulation. This TCR was recovered from a human donor in good health (CMV status not recorded). Some clones in this sample may be carry-over from other donors' samples. CDR3 loop: CASSLSPGGEVWYEQYF. The DNA of the CDR3 is TGTGCCAGCAGCTTATCCCCGGGTGGCGAGGTTTGGTACGAGCAGTACTTC.